The clone carrying this T cell receptor (beta chain) occurred many times. Its antigen remains unknown. TCRdb ran MiXCR on the 5' RACE reads and lists one entry per CDR3 protein. Of 450,000 to 550,000 distinct CDR3 sequences in the sample, roughly 5% are singletons; the top ten hold roughly 3.2%. This entry belongs to a study of CD8 T cells in ankylosing spondylitis. CDR3 length equals 15 residues. V shed 3 bases, J shed 0 bases, and the junction held 3 bases outside the gene matches. Per the germline V gene, CDR1 is SGHTA and CDR2 is FQGNSA. General study findings and limits: Made up of fewer than ten highly homologous variants, a TCR beta motif appeared characteristic of ankylosing spondylitis blood.

This clonotype originated in a male donor with ankylosing spondylitis. This chain links TRBV7-2 with TRBJ2-3; 7 positions agree with TRBD2. Input material: blood, either unsorted or a sorted T cell fraction (not recorded which). CDR3 sequence reads: CASSFWGGSTDTQYF. Written as DNA, the CDR3 is TGTGCCAGCAGCTTCTGGGGGGGAAGCACAGATACGCAGTATTTT.